These 15 T cell receptor beta chains were all obtained from the same sample, sequenced in a study of T cell repertoires in cytomegalovirus infection. MiXCR, run by TCRdb on the reads, gives a single entry per CDR3 protein. In the table there are about 190,000 distinct CDR3 sequences, about 30% of which are singletons. Sample: PBMCs. These receptors were taken from a human donor in good health (CMV status not recorded). Some clones in this sample may be carry-over from other donors' samples.

The V call is TRBV2, the J call TRBJ1-5; tentatively, D is TRBD1 (6 bases). Trimming cost V 8 bases and J 4 bases, with 9 bases left between them. CDR3 size: 12 residues. In germline, CDR1 is SNHLY, CDR2 FYNNEI. The DNA for the CDR3 is TGTGCCAGCCACAGGGAGAATCAGCCCCAGCATTTT. It encodes CASHRENQPQHF.

The chain is built from TRBV20-1 and TRBJ2-3; the D gene is possibly TRBD2 (5 bases). V lost 6 bases to trimming and J lost 5 bases, with 12 bases between them. Germline V lookup: CDR1 DFQATT, CDR2 SNEGSKA (reference sequence). This CDR3 contains 12 residues. The CDR3 reads CSAPIGRDTQYF. The DNA of the CDR3 is TGCAGTGCCCCCATAGGGAGAGATACGCAGTATTTT.

The chain joins TRBV10-3 to TRBJ2-1, with a tentative D call TRBD2 (5 bases). The CDR3 contains 14 residues. The V gene's germline CDR1 is ENHRY and CDR2 SYGVKD. Trimming pared 4 bases from V and 5 bases from J, leaving 12 bases between. CDR3 sequence (DNA): TGTGCCATCAGTGCCCGGGGAAGGGACAATGAGCAGTTCTTC. Amino acid sequence: CAISARGRDNEQFF.

The chain recombines TRBV2 with TRBJ1-2, with TRBD1 identical over 7 bases. This CDR3 spans 14 amino acids. The ends lost 1 base at V and 2 bases at J; junction bases unmatched: 1. Germline V lookup: CDR1 SNHLY, CDR2 FYNNEI. CDR3 protein: CASSEDRGNYGYTF. Written as DNA, the CDR3 is TGTGCCAGCAGTGAAGACAGGGGAAACTATGGCTACACCTTC. Combining the CDR3 with reference TRBV2 and TRBJ1-2 gives the whole variable domain EPEVTQTPSHQVTQMGQEVILRCVPISNHLYFYWYRQILGQKVEFLVSFYNNEISEKSEIFDDQFSVERPDGSNFTLKIRSTKLEDSAMYFCASSEDRGNYGYTFGSGTRLTVV.

This clonotype was seen at least ten times. J is TRBJ1-3 and V is TRBV12-3 or TRBV12-4; possibly TRBD1 for D (5 bases). V shed 5 bases and J shed 0 bases, with 17 bases lying between them. The CDR3 has 17 residues. The CDR3 DNA sequence: TGTGCCAGCAGTCCGTACATGGGACGGAACTCTGGAAACACCATATATTTT. This codes for CASSPYMGRNSGNTIYF.

This clonotype came up a few times. The chain is built from TRBV24-1 and TRBJ2-1, with TRBD1 matching over 9 bases. This CDR3 has 16 residues. Germline values: CDR1 KGHDR, CDR2 SFDVKD. V gave up 3 bases and J gave up 6 bases; unmatched junction bases: 8. CDR3 amino acids: CATSDGGTGRFNEQFF. CDR3 bases: TGTGCCACCAGTGATGGGGGGACAGGGAGGTTCAATGAGCAGTTCTTC.

This clonotype has ten or more counts. This sequence joins TRBV7-2 and TRBJ1-1, with D hard to call. The CDR3 is 13 residues long. Germline values: CDR1 SGHTA, CDR2 FQGNSA. V was trimmed by 2 bases and J by 2 bases, leaving 6 bases between them. The chain's CDR3 is CASSLTANTEAFF. The CDR3 DNA sequence: TGTGCCAGCAGCTTAACAGCTAACACTGAAGCTTTCTTT.

This clonotype has only a few counts. This chain joins TRBV7-2 and TRBJ1-6; D gene unclear. The germline V and J ends were trimmed by 6 bases and 0 bases, with 12 bases remaining between them. Germline CDR1 and CDR2: SGHTA and FQGNSA. The CDR3 is made up of 16 amino acids. CDR3: CASRSPGSSYNSPLHF. For the CDR3, the DNA is TGTGCCAGCAGGAGTCCAGGTAGCTCCTATAATTCACCCCTCCACTTT.

The chain couples TRBV5-1 to TRBJ2-7; perhaps TRBD2 as D (6 bases). The CDR3 spans 13 residues. Germline lookup yields CDR1 SGHRS and CDR2 YFSETQ. V lost 2 bases, J lost 7 bases, and 13 bases lay in between. The CDR3 sequence: CASSLATREEQYF. The CDR3 bases are TGCGCCAGCAGCTTAGCTACCCGGGAGGAGCAGTACTTC.

The chain couples TRBV12-3 or TRBV12-4 to TRBJ2-5; the D is unclear. Trimming stripped 5 bases from V and 7 bases from J, with 11 bases between. The length of the CDR3 is 12 residues. This chain's CDR3 is CASSGSIGTQYF. Here the CDR3 DNA reads TGTGCCAGCAGTGGCAGCATCGGGACCCAGTACTTC.

Ten or more counts support this clonotype. The chain recombines TRBV7-2 with TRBJ2-1, with 12 nucleotides matching TRBD2. In germline, CDR1 is SGHTA, CDR2 FQGNSA. The CDR3 length is 15 residues. J gave up 3 bases and V 6 bases, and 3 bases lay outside the gene matches. The CDR3 loop reads CASSRTSGVYNEQFF. The CDR3 nucleotides read TGTGCCAGCAGTCGGACTAGCGGGGTCTACAATGAGCAGTTCTTC. Variable domain in full (rest from reference TRBV7-2 and TRBJ2-1): GAGVSQSPSNKVTEKGKDVELRCDPISGHTALYWYRQSLGQGLEFLIYFQGNSAPDKSGLPSDRFSAERTGGSVSTLTIQRTQQEDSAVYLCASSRTSGVYNEQFFGPGTRLTVL.

Only a few counts were recorded for this clonotype. This rearrangement joins TRBV20-1 to TRBJ2-7; TRBD1 is a possible D gene (5 bases). Germline CDR1 and CDR2: DFQATT and SNEGSKA (reference sequence). This CDR3 contains 13 residues. V was trimmed by 2 bases and J by 0 bases, leaving 8 bases between them. This chain's CDR3 is CSARRGSSYEQYF. In nucleotides, the CDR3 is TGCAGTGCTAGAAGGGGAAGCTCCTACGAGCAGTACTTC.

This rearrangement joins TRBV30 to TRBJ2-3, with 9 bases aligning to TRBD2. The CDR3 has 20 residues. Looked up from germline, CDR1 is GTSNPN and CDR2 is SVGIG (reference sequence). Trimming cost V 0 bases and J 2 bases; bases outside gene matches: 18. CDR3 coding DNA: TGTGCCTGGAGTGTACCCAGCGGGGGGACCCCGCAAACTTACACAGATACGCAGTATTTT. It codes for CAWSVPSGGTPQTYTDTQYF.

V usage is TRBV12-3 or TRBV12-4 and J usage is TRBJ2-5, with 12 nucleotides matching TRBD2. V was clipped by 5 bases and J by 1 base; unmatched bases: 5. This CDR3 is 16 amino acids long. The CDR3 DNA reads as TGTGCCAGCAGTGCGGGACTAGCGGGTTTCCAAGAGACCCAGTACTTC. Its protein is CASSAGLAGFQETQYF.

This clonotype appeared a single time. The chain combines TRBV9 with TRBJ2-5; D uncertain. Trimming removed 0 bases at V and 5 bases at J, with 11 bases between. Per the germline V gene, CDR1 is SGDLS and CDR2 is YYNGEE. This CDR3 spans 14 amino acids. Written as DNA, the CDR3 is TGTGCCAGCAGCGTAGGCCAGGTTTCGGAGACCCAGTACTTC. Translating it yields CASSVGQVSETQYF.